This TCR beta chain was retrieved from a study of naive and memory T cell subsets. General study results and limits: Potentially, T cell activation and differentiation skew this RNA-based measurement.

CDR1 and CDR2 from the germline V gene are SGHNT and YENEEA. The CDR3 loop spans 14 amino acids. The V end lost 3 bases, the J end lost 3 bases, and 10 bases lay between the germline ends. In regard to this clonotype: Its target is not known.

An oligonucleotide containing a UMI was ligated to the 3' end of TCR cDNA. Ligated cDNA underwent four rounds of PCR with nested alpha and beta constant region primers and SP2. For blood and skin samples, reverse transcription used TCR alpha and beta constant primers. MiXCR was run by TCRdb on the UMI-ligation and nested PCR reads, yielding one entry per CDR3 protein. The table lists over 20,000 distinct CDR3 sequences, roughly 5.4% of them singletons. J is TRBJ2-3 and V is TRBV11-3; TRBD1 is a possible D gene (5 bases). The receptor comes from an adult in good health. The sequenced sample consisted of blood. The CDR3, as DNA: TGTGCCAGCAGCTTCGACAGAGATACAGATACGCAGTATTTT. Translated: CASSFDRDTDTQYF.